These 23 T cell receptor beta chains were sequenced from one sample in a study of shared clonotypes between healthy human individuals. Assay used: immunoSEQ multiplex PCR; TCRdb lists only in-frame clones, some missing. This table holds roughly 2.2 million clones, 85% to 95% found once. The sequenced sample was naive CD4+ T cells from PBMCs. The subset is: CD45RA+ positively selected. Receptor source: a man younger than 35 in good health. Some clones in this sample may be carry-over from other donors' samples.

The CDR3 bases are TGTGCCAGCAGTCAGAGCCCGGGACAGGGTGGAGAGACCCAGTACTTC. Protein: CASSQSPGQGGETQYF. The genes are TRBV6-6 and TRBJ2-5; 9 nucleotides match TRBD1. The CDR3 covers 16 residues. Germline lookup yields CDR1 MNHNY and CDR2 SVGAGI (reference sequence). With 5 bases clipped from V and 4 bases from J, the junction kept 11 bases outside the gene matches.

The chain is built from TRBV5-5 and TRBJ2-7; 8 nucleotides align to TRBD1. Germline V gene sequence: CDR1 SGHKS, CDR2 YYEKEE (reference sequence). CDR3 length equals 16 residues. The V gene end was trimmed by 4 bases and the J gene end by 4 bases; junction bases not matched to a gene: 13. The CDR3 loop reads CASSGGQGSRSYEQYF. The CDR3 region has the DNA TGTGCCAGCAGCGGCGGACAGGGATCTCGCTCTTACGAGCAGTACTTC.

This chain joins TRBV28 and TRBJ2-3, with a tentative D call TRBD2 (6 bases). The CDR3 is 15 amino acids. The ends were cut back, 10 bases at V and 6 bases at J, with 23 bases in the middle. Germline CDR1 reads MDHEN; CDR2 reads SYDVKM. The DNA for the CDR3 is TGTGCCACCCCAAGTAGGGAGATTGGGGGGGATACGCAGTATTTT. Protein: CATPSREIGGDTQYF.

The chain links TRBV9 to TRBJ2-1; 7 positions match TRBD2. CDR3 length: 16 residues. V gave up 0 bases and J gave up 5 bases; unmatched junction bases: 8. The germline V gene has CDR1 SGDLS and CDR2 YYNGEE. The CDR3 sequence is CASSVVRTGGHNEQFF. CDR3 nucleotides: TGTGCCAGCAGCGTAGTAAGGACGGGAGGCCACAATGAGCAGTTCTTC.

CDR3 DNA: TGCGCCAGCAGCAGAGGGACTAGCGGGACCAGCACAGATACGCAGTATTTT. This codes for CASSRGTSGTSTDTQYF. This chain connects TRBV5-1 to TRBJ2-3, with TRBD2 identical over 13 bases. V shed 4 bases and J 0 bases; nucleotides not matched to a gene: 5. The CDR3 runs to 17 residues. In germline, CDR1 is SGHRS, CDR2 YFSETQ.

This rearrangement joins TRBV2 to TRBJ1-5; 7 nucleotides match TRBD1. The CDR3 is 13 amino acids. Germline CDR1 SNHLY, CDR2 FYNNEI. With V trimmed by 8 bases and J by 4 bases, 5 bases remained unmatched. The CDR3 nucleotides are TGTGCCAGCGCCGGGACAGCTAATCAGCCCCAGCATTTT. Residues: CASAGTANQPQHF.

The chain couples TRBV11-1 to TRBJ1-1; possibly TRBD1 for D (5 bases). The CDR3 spans 15 residues. Trimming cost V 1 base and J 5 bases, with 14 bases left between them. Germline V gives CDR1 SGHAT, CDR2 FQDESV (reference sequence). The CDR3 reads CASSLVNGGITEAFF. CDR3 bases: TGTGCCAGCAGCTTAGTTAACGGGGGTATAACTGAAGCTTTCTTT.

The chain combines TRBV19 with TRBJ1-1; 7 bases are a match to TRBD1. This CDR3 region has 15 residues. The junction had 5 bases not matched to a gene; V was cut back by 4 bases and J by 0 bases. Germline lookup yields CDR1 LNHDA and CDR2 SQIVND (reference sequence). The CDR3: CASSSRGTLNTEAFF. The CDR3 DNA is TGTGCCAGTAGTAGCAGGGGGACTCTGAACACTGAAGCTTTCTTT.

At least ten counts were recorded for this clone. Other nucleotide sequences in the sample specify the same CDR3. This chain joins TRBV5-1 and TRBJ2-2; no clear D gene. The CDR3 contains 12 residues. Germline CDR1 reads SGHRS; CDR2 reads YFSETQ. Trimming pared 1 base from V and 2 bases from J, leaving 0 bases between. In nucleotides, the CDR3 is TGCGCCAGCAGCTTGAACACCGGGGAGCTGTTTTTT. Amino acid sequence: CASSLNTGELFF.

The chain couples TRBV2 to TRBJ2-5; 7 bases match TRBD1. V was clipped by 7 bases and J by 3 bases; unmatched bases: 8. Looked up from germline, CDR1 is SNHLY and CDR2 is FYNNEI. The length of the CDR3 is 14 residues. CDR3 sequence: CASTLGTDKETQYF. The CDR3 DNA sequence: TGTGCCAGCACCCTGGGGACAGATAAAGAGACCCAGTACTTC.

The rearrangement joins TRBV28 to TRBJ1-5; tentatively, D is TRBD1 (5 bases). Trimming stripped 4 bases from V and 0 bases from J, with 16 bases between. Germline V lookup: CDR1 MDHEN, CDR2 SYDVKM. The CDR3 is made up of 17 amino acids. The DNA of the CDR3 is TGTGCCAGCAGTTCACCATGGGGGAGTTATAGCAATCAGCCCCAGCATTTT. Translated, it gives CASSSPWGSYSNQPQHF.

The chain joins TRBV19 to TRBJ1-2; TRBD1 matches 8 bases. The V gene's germline CDR1 is LNHDA and CDR2 SQIVND (reference sequence). The V gene end was trimmed by 3 bases and the J gene end by 3 bases; junction bases not matched to a gene: 9. The CDR3 consists of 16 residues. CDR3 protein: CASSIVVAGGYYGYTF. CDR3 nucleotide sequence: TGTGCCAGTAGTATCGTGGTCGCAGGGGGCTACTATGGCTACACCTTC.

The chain combines TRBV28 with TRBJ2-5; no reliable D call. Germline lookup yields CDR1 MDHEN and CDR2 SYDVKM. CDR3 size: 17 residues. V lost 6 bases, J lost 4 bases, and 24 bases lay in between. CDR3 loop: CASSRRVARVHSETQYF. As DNA, the CDR3 is TGTGCCAGCAGCCGGCGAGTGGCTAGGGTTCATTCAGAGACCCAGTACTTC.

This clone occurred once. The CDR3 protein is CASSSFGGNQPQHF. The CDR3 DNA reads as TGTGCCAGCAGCTCCTTCGGGGGTAATCAGCCCCAGCATTTT. V usage is TRBV7-9 and J usage is TRBJ1-5; tentatively, D is TRBD1 (5 bases). Germline V gives CDR1 SEHNR, CDR2 FQNEAQ (reference sequence). The CDR3 covers 14 residues. Between the trimmed V and J ends, which lost 4 bases and 4 bases, there was a span of 11 bases.

Notes on this clone: Being one base from a much bigger clone, this may be a read error. Different DNA sequences within this sample yield the same CDR3. The V call is TRBV11-2, the J call TRBJ2-5; no clear D. Germline lookup yields CDR1 SGHAT and CDR2 FQNNGV. This CDR3 has 11 amino acids. With 4 bases removed from V and 4 bases from J, the gap between germline ends came to 4 bases. CDR3 DNA sequence: TGTGCCAGCAGCTCCCGAGAGACCCAGTACTTC. Its protein is CASSSRETQYF.

The CDR3: CASSVSRTQEKLFF. The CDR3 bases are TGTGCCAGCAGTGTGTCGAGGACACAGGAAAAACTGTTTTTT. This chain uses TRBV2 with TRBJ1-4, with a tentative D call TRBD1 (5 bases). Germline CDR1 SNHLY, CDR2 FYNNEI. The CDR3 spans 14 residues. The V end lost 4 bases, the J end lost 8 bases, and 14 bases lay between the germline ends.

This chain links TRBV5-4 with TRBJ2-6; unclear D gene. Germline CDR1 and CDR2: SGHNT and YYREEE (reference sequence). The V gene lost 0 bases and the J gene lost 0 bases, with 10 bases spanning the gap. The CDR3 covers 17 residues. The CDR3 DNA is TGTGCCAGCAGCTTGGTCCAGATTAGCTCTGGGGCCAACGTCCTGACTTTC. Amino acids: CASSLVQISSGANVLTF. The whole variable domain, filled in from reference TRBV5-4 and TRBJ2-6, reads ETGVTQSPTHLIKTRGQQVTLRCSSQSGHNTVSWYQQALGQGPQFIFQYYREEENGRGNFPPRFSGLQFPNYSSELNVNALELDDSALYLCASSLVQISSGANVLTFGAGSRLTVL.

The rearrangement links TRBV11-2 to TRBJ2-1, with 7 positions matching TRBD1. This CDR3 is built from 14 residues. The J segment lost 7 bases and the V segment lost 1 base, leaving 4 bases of the junction unmatched. Germline V CDR1 and CDR2: SGHAT, FQNNGV. In nucleotides, the CDR3 is TGTGCCAGCAGCTTAGCCCCAGGGGGAAATGAGCAGTTCTTC. Amino acids: CASSLAPGGNEQFF.

This clone has more than one count but fewer than ten. V is TRBV28 and J is TRBJ1-2; a weak D match, TRBD1 (5 bases). The CDR3 consists of 12 residues. V dropped 7 bases and J dropped 5 bases, with 11 bases sitting between them. The germline V gene has CDR1 MDHEN and CDR2 SYDVKM. CDR3 in amino acids: CASNGGSYGYTF. In nucleotides, the CDR3 is TGTGCCAGCAACGGGGGGTCGTATGGCTACACCTTC.

V gene TRBV19 combines with J gene TRBJ1-6; D is possibly TRBD1 (5 bases). This CDR3 has 13 residues. Germline V CDR1 and CDR2: LNHDA, SQIVND (reference sequence). With 4 bases removed from V and 7 bases from J, the gap between germline ends came to 8 bases. As DNA, the CDR3 is TGTGCCAGTAGTACCCAGGGAAATTCACCCCTCCACTTT. Translating it yields CASSTQGNSPLHF.

The V gene is TRBV30, the J gene TRBJ1-5; 8 bases agree with TRBD1. The ends lost 4 bases at V and 6 bases at J; junction bases unmatched: 5. This CDR3 is 13 amino acids long. Germline-derived CDR1 and CDR2 are GTSNPN and SVGIG (reference sequence). CDR3 amino acids: CAWTGGAAQPQHF. CDR3 in DNA: TGTGCCTGGACAGGGGGCGCGGCTCAGCCCCAGCATTTT.

The V and J genes are TRBV6-5 and TRBJ1-2, with unresolved D. CDR3 length: 13 amino acids. The V gene's germline CDR1 is MNHEY and CDR2 SVGAGI. Trimming stripped 6 bases from V and 5 bases from J, with 13 bases between. The CDR3: CASSQDGRYGYTF. The DNA for the CDR3 is TGTGCCAGCAGCCAGGACGGACGATATGGCTACACCTTC.

The CDR3 loop reads CSASEVYGYTF. The CDR3 DNA reads as TGCAGCGCATCCGAAGTATATGGCTACACCTTC. The chain uses TRBV29-1 and TRBJ1-2; D is undetermined. The V end was cut by 7 bases, the J end by 5 bases, with 11 bases between. The CDR3 covers 11 residues. Germline values: CDR1 SQVTM, CDR2 ANQGSEA.